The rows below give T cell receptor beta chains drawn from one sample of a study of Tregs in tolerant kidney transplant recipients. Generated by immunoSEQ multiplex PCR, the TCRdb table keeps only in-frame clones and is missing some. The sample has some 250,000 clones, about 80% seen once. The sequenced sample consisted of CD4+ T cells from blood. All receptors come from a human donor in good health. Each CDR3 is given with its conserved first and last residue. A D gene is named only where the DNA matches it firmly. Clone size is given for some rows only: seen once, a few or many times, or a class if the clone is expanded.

TGTGCCAGCAGCTTGGGACTAGCGGGGACCACAGATACGCAGTATTTT,CASSLGLAGTTDTQYF,16,.,TRBJ2-3,TRBV5-4,TRBD2
TGTGCCACCAGCAGAGATCCCTCCGAGACCCAGTACTTC,CATSRDPSETQYF,13,.,TRBJ2-5,TRBV15,.
TGTGCTAGTGGTTTGGCACCAGGGCCAGTGGCCGGGGAGCTGTTTTTT,CASGLAPGPVAGELFF,16,.,TRBJ2-2,TRBV12-5,.
TGTGCCAGCAGCTTAGGGGTGAACAAGGGGACGCAGTATTTT,CASSLGVNKGTQYF,14,.,TRBJ2-3,TRBV11-3,.
TGCGCCAGCAGCCACGATGTAAGAGGGAGGTTGGATCAGCCCCAGCATTTT,CASSHDVRGRLDQPQHF,17,.,TRBJ1-5,TRBV4-1,.
TGTGCCAGCAGCTGGCGGGGGGGCTCCTACGAGCAGTACTTC,CASSWRGGSYEQYF,14,.,TRBJ2-7,TRBV14,TRBD2
TGTGCCTGGACCACACAGGGGAGAACTGAAGCTTTCTTT,CAWTTQGRTEAFF,13,.,TRBJ1-1,TRBV30,TRBD1
TGTGCCAGCAGGTACAGGGGTGCGGGAAACACCATATATTTT,CASRYRGAGNTIYF,14,.,TRBJ1-3,TRBV7-9,TRBD1
TGTGCTAGCAGCTTGGGACAGAACAATGAGCAGTTCTTC,CASSLGQNNEQFF,13,.,TRBJ2-1,TRBV7-7,TRBD1
TGTGCCAGCTCACCAGATCCCGTTGGGACTGAAGCTTTCTTT,CASSPDPVGTEAFF,14,.,TRBJ1-1,TRBV18,.
TGTGCCAGCGGGAAGGGAATGAACACTGAAGCTTTCTTT,CASGKGMNTEAFF,13,.,TRBJ1-1,TRBV2,.
TGTGCCAGCAGCTTCCAAAAACTCTCTGGGGCCAACGTCCTGACTTTC,CASSFQKLSGANVLTF,16,.,TRBJ2-6,TRBV5-4,.
TGTGCCATCCAAGAGGCTAGCGGTACCTACAATGAGCAGTTCTTC,CAIQEASGTYNEQFF,15,.,TRBJ2-1,TRBV10-3,TRBD2
TGCGCCAGCAGCTTGTCAGGCGCAGGGAGATCACCCCTCCACTTT,CASSLSGAGRSPLHF,15,once,TRBJ1-6,TRBV5-1,.
TGTGCCAGCAGCCGCGGGACTCCGTTTGAGCAGTACTTC,CASSRGTPFEQYF,13,once,TRBJ2-7,TRBV7-2,.
TGCGCCAGCAGCGCACAGGGGGCGGGTGAGCAGTTCTTC,CASSAQGAGEQFF,13,.,TRBJ2-1,TRBV5-1,TRBD1
TGTGCCAGCAGCGTCGGACTAGCGGGGGGGCGGGAGACCCAGTACTTC,CASSVGLAGGRETQYF,16,.,TRBJ2-5,TRBV7-2,TRBD2
TGTGCCAGCAGCTTACTTGGGGGGGTCTCCTACGAGCAGTACTTC,CASSLLGGVSYEQYF,15,.,TRBJ2-7,TRBV7-2,TRBD2